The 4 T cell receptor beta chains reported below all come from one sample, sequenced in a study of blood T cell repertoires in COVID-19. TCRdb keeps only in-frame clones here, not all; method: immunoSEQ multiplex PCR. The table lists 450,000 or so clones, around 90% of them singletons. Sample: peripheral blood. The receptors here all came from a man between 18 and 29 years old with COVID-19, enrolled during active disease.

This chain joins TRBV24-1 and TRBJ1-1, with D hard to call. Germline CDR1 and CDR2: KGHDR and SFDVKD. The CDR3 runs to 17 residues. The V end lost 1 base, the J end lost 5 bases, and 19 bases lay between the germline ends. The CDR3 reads CATSDFGLNEGRTEAFF. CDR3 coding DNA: TGTGCCACCAGTGATTTTGGTCTAAACGAAGGGAGGACTGAAGCTTTCTTT.

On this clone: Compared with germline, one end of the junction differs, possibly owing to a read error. CDR3 sequence: CASSIFAGSSNEQFF. In DNA, the CDR3 is TGTGCCAGTAGTATATTCGCGGGATCCTCCAATGAGCAGTTCTTC. V is TRBV19 and J is TRBJ2-1, with D perhaps matching TRBD2 (6 bases). Germline CDR1 LNHDA, CDR2 SQIVND (reference sequence). The CDR3 has 15 amino acids.

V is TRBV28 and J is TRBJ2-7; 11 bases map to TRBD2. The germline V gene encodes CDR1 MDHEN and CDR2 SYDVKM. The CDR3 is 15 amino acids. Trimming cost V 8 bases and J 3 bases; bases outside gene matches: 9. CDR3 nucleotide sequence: TGTGCCAGCGGCTCCGGGACTAGCGGACGCTACGAGCAGTACTTC. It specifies CASGSGTSGRYEQYF.

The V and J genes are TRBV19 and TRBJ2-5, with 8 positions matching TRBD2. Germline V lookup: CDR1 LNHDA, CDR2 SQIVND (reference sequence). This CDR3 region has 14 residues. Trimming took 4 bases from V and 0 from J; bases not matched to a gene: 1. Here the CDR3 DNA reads TGTGCCAGTAGTAGGACTAGCCACCAAGAGACCCAGTACTTC. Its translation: CASSRTSHQETQYF.